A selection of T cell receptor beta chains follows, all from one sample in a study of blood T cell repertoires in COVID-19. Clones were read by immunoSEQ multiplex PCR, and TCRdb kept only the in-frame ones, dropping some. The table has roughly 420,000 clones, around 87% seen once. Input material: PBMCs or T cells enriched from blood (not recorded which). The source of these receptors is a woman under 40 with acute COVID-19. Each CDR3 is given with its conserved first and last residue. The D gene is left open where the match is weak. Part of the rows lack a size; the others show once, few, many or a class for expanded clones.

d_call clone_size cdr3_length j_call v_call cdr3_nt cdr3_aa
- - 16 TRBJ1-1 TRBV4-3 TGCGCCAGCAGCCAAGATCTCGGCAGGGCAAAAACTGAAGCTTTCTTT CASSQDLGRAKTEAFF
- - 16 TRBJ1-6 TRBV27 TGTGCCAGCAGTTTATCGATGGAGGGGAGGGACTCACCCCTCCACTTT CASSLSMEGRDSPLHF
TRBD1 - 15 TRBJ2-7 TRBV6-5 TGTGCCAGCAGTTACTCGGGACAGGGGGCGTACGAGCAGTACTTC CASSYSGQGAYEQYF
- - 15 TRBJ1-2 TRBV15 TGTGCCACCAGCACTAAGGGACAATCTTTTGGGGGCTACACCTTC CATSTKGQSFGGYTF
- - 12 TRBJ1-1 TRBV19 TGTGCCAGTAACTCGGGAAACACTGAAGCTTTCTTT CASNSGNTEAFF
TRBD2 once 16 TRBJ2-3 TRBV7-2 TGTGCCAGCAGCCTGGGCGGCGGGGGGCCCGCGAGCACGCAGTATTTT CASSLGGGGPASTQYF
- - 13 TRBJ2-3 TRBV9 TGTGCCAGCAGCGAGGGGCCGCCAGATACGCAGTATTTT CASSEGPPDTQYF
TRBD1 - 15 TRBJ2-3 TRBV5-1 TGCGCCAGCAGCCATGGGACAGCGAGCACAGATACGCAGTATTTT CASSHGTASTDTQYF
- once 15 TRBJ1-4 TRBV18 TGTGCCAGCTCAGACCGGACAGATACTAATGAAAAACTGTTTTTT CASSDRTDTNEKLFF
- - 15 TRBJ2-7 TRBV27 TGTGCCAGCAGTTTATCATCGCAGGGGTACTACGAGCAGTACTTC CASSLSSQGYYEQYF
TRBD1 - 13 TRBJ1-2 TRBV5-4 TGTGCCAGCAGACGACAGGGGTCCAGTGGCTACACCTTC CASRRQGSSGYTF
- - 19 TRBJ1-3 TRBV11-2 TGTGCCAGCAGCTTACCCCCCCTTAGACAGGAGAGGACTGGAAACACCATATATTTT CASSLPPLRQERTGNTIYF
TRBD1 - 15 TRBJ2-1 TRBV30 TGTGCCTGGAGTAAAGGACAGGGGTATTACAATGAGCAGTTCTTC CAWSKGQGYYNEQFF
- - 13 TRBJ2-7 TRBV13 TGTGCCAGCAGCAGAGACCCACGAGGCGAGCAGTACTTC CASSRDPRGEQYF
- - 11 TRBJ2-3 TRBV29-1 TGCAGCCCCGAGGTAGAAGATACGCAGTATTTT CSPEVEDTQYF
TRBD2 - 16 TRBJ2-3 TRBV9 TGTGCCAGCAGTAGCGGGGGGGCCGGGTCTGCGGATACGCAGTATTTT CASSSGGAGSADTQYF
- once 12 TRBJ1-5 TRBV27 TGTGCCAGCAGGGGCGGCAATCAGCCCCAGCATTTT CASRGGNQPQHF
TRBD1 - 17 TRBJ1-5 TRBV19 TGTGCCAGTAGTATAGCCCTGGGACAGGGGGCTATTCAGCCCCAGCATTTT CASSIALGQGAIQPQHF
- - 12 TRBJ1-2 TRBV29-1 TGCAGCGTTGATACCCCAGGGAATGGCTACACCTTC CSVDTPGNGYTF
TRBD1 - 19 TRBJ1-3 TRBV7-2 TGTGCCAGCAGCTTTATCCGGGACAGGGGGTACCTCTCTGGAAACACCATATATTTT CASSFIRDRGYLSGNTIYF
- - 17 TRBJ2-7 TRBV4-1 TGCGCCAGCAGCCAAGCCTTGACCCGGGAGCTGATCTACGAGCAGTACTTC CASSQALTRELIYEQYF
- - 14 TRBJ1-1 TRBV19 TGTGCCAGTAGTAGGGCAATCTCGAACACTGAAGCTTTCTTT CASSRAISNTEAFF
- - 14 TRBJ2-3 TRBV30 TGTGCCTGGACCGACGGAGTTATCACAGATACGCAGTATTTT CAWTDGVITDTQYF
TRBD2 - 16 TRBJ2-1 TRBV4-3 TGCGCCAGCAGCCATCCTGGGACTAGCTCCTACAATGAGCAGTTCTTC CASSHPGTSSYNEQFF
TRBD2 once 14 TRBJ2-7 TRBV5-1 TGCGCCAGCAGACCGACTAGCGGGGTATACGAGCAGTACTTC CASRPTSGVYEQYF
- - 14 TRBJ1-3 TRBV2 TGTGCCAGCAGTGTGTGGGGAGGTGGAAACACCATATATTTT CASSVWGGGNTIYF
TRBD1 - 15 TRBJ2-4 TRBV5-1 TGCGCCAGCAGTCAACCGGGACAGGGTTTCTCTAAAGAGTACTTC CASSQPGQGFSKEYF
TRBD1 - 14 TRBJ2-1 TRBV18 TGTGCCAGCTCACCTCGGGACAGGGGAAATGAGCAGTTCTTC CASSPRDRGNEQFF
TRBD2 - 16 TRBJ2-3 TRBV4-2 TGTGCCAGCGGTTATAGCGGGGGTTACCACACAGATACGCAGTATTTT CASGYSGGYHTDTQYF
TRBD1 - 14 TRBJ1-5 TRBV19 TGTGCCAGTAGGGGGGACAGCAGCAATCAGCCCCAGCATTTT CASRGDSSNQPQHF
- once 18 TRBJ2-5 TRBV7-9 TGTGCCAGCAGCTTATTCGGTGGGACTGTTACCCTCCAAGAGACCCAGTACTTC CASSLFGGTVTLQETQYF